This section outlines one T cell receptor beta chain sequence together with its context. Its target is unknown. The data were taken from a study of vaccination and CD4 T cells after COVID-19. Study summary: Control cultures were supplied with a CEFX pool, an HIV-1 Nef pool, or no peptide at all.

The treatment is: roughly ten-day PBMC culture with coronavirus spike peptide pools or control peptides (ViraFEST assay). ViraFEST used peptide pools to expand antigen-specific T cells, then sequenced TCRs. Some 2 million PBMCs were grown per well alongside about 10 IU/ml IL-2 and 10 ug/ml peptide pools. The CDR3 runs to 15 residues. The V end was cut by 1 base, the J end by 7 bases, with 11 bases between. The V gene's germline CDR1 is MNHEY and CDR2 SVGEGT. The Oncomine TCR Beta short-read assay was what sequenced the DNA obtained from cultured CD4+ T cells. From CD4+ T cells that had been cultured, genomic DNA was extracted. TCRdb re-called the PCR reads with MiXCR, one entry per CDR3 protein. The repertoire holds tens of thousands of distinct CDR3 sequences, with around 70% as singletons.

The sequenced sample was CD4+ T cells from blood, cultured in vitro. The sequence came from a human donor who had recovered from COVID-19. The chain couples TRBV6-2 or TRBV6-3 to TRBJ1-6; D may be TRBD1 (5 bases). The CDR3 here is CASSYWGQANSPLHF. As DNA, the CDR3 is TGTGCCAGCAGTTACTGGGGCCAGGCGAATTCACCCCTCCACTTT.